This TCR beta chain was observed in a study of CD8 T cells in Susac syndrome. The study's findings and limits: The CD4+ T cell repertoires in Susac syndrome were not clonally expanded.

After extraction with the RNeasy kit, about 0.5 to 1 ug of the RNA was reverse transcribed using random hexamers. MiXCR, run by TCRdb on the immunoSEQ multiplex PCR reads, gives a single entry per CDR3 protein. The data contain around 190,000 distinct CDR3 sequences, under 95% of them singletons. On this clonotype: Its matching antigen is unknown.

The germline V and J ends were trimmed by 3 bases and 4 bases, with 16 bases remaining between them. The CDR3 consists of 16 residues. Germline V lookup: CDR1 KGHSH, CDR2 LQKENI. Sequencing targeted TCR beta in T cells from blood (CD8+ and CD4+). Bulk CD8+ and CD4+ cells came from magnetic negative isolation; CD8+ TEMRA by FACS. Sequenced: CD4+ T cells from PBMCs. The TCR was taken from a human donor with Susac syndrome. This chain connects TRBV18 to TRBJ1-3; a possible D gene is TRBD1 (5 bases). CDR3 region: CASSPSVVGGGNTIYF. The CDR3 region has the DNA TGTGCCAGCTCACCTTCGGTCGTCGGGGGAGGAAACACCATATATTTT.